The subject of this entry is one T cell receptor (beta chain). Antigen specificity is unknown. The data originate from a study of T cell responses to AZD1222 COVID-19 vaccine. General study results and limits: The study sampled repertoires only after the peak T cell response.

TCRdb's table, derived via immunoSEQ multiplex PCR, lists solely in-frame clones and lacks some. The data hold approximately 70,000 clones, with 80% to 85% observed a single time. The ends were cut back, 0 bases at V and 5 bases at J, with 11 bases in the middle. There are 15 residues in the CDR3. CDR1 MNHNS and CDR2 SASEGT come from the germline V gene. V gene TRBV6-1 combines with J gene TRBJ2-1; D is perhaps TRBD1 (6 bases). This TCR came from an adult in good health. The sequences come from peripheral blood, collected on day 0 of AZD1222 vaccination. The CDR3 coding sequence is TGTGCCAGCAGTGAAGCGTCGGCAGGGGACAATGAGCAGTTCTTC. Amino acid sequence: CASSEASAGDNEQFF.